This entry is about one TCR beta chain. What it binds is not known. This entry comes from a study of CXCR3-negative and CXCR3-positive naive CD8 T cells. Overall study findings and caveats: The study found more hydrophobic TRB CDR3s in CXCR3-positive naive cells than in CXCR3-negative naive cells.

Germline V lookup: CDR1 SEHNR, CDR2 FQNEAQ (reference sequence). The CDR3 runs 13 residues. The libraries of TRB cDNA were constructed through 5' RACE using UMI labels. From its re-call of the 5' RACE reads, TCRdb lists each CDR3 protein once, without DNA. Its listing shows 55,000 to 75,000 distinct CDR3 sequences. The sequence derives from a human donor in good health. Some clones in this sample may be carry-over from other donors' samples. This chain joins TRBV7-9 and TRBJ1-4. The specimen was naive CXCR3+ CD8+ T cells from blood. Sample subset: CD45RO-CCR7+CD27+CD95- naive CD8+ T cells expressing CXCR3 (TNR3+). The CDR3 here is CAGSSSTNEKLFF. The complete variable domain, with remaining parts taken from reference TRBV7-9 and TRBJ1-4, reads DTGVSQNPRHKITKRGQNVTFRCDPISEHNRLYWYRQTLGQGPEFLTYFQNEAQLEKSRLLSDRFSAERPKGSFSTLEIQRTEQGDSAMYLCAGSSSTNEKLFFGSGTQLSVL.